This T cell receptor (beta chain) was recovered during a study of a mutant IDH1 vaccine in newly diagnosed glioma. The V gene lost 8 bases and the J gene lost 10 bases, with 7 bases spanning the gap. This CDR3 is built from 9 residues. Germline V gene lookup returns CDR1 SNHLY and CDR2 FYNNEI. On this clone itself: Antigen: not known.

Only in-frame clones appear in the TCRdb table, and some are missing; sequencing was by immunoSEQ multiplex PCR. The data show tens of thousands of clones, approximately 70% seen once. Sample time point: week 11, during vaccination. One vaccine dose held 300 ug of mutant IDH1 20-mer peptide and came with topical imiquimod. The study enrolled donors with new WHO grade 3 or 4 IDH1-mutant, ATRX-lost astrocytomas. This receptor was taken from a man in his late teens or twenties with glioma. Some clones in this sample may be carry-over from other donors' samples. The sample in question was peripheral blood mononuclear cells (PBMCs), obtained from a glioma patient whose treatment included an IDH1 peptide vaccine. This chain uses TRBV2 with TRBJ2-3; the D is unclear. The CDR3 nucleotides read TGTGCCAGCCAAAACGCGCAGTATTTT. Translated: CASQNAQYF.